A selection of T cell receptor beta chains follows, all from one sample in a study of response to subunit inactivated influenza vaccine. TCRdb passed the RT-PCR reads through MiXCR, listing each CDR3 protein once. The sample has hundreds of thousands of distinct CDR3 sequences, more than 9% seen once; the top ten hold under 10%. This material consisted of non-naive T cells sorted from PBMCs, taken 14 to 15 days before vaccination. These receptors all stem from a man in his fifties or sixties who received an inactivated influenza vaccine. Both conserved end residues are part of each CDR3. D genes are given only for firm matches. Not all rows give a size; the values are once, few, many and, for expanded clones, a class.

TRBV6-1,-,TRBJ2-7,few,CASSKQTPGHRSYEQYF
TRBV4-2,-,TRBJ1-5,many,CASSQDRTYNQPQHF
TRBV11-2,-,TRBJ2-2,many,CASSSLVRRGGELFF
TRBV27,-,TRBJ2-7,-,CASSPHPAYEQYF
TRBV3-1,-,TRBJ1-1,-,CASSQTSGKRGNEAFF
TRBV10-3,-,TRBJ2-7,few,CAISPGLIGEQYF
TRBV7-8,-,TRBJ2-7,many,CASTPGTFLYEQYF
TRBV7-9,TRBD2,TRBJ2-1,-,CASSPRPSGKTYNEQFF
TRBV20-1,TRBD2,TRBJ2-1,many,CSARLAGGLYNEQFF
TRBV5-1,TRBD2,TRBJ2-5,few,CASSSGLAEETQYF
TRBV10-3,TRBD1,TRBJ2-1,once,CAISESVGTGGSNEQFF
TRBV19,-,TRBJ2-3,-,CASRDGPSTDTQYF
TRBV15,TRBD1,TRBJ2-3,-,CSSRDREDTDTQYF
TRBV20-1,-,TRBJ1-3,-,CSARELGAGGVLSGNTIYF
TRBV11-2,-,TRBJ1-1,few,CASRPRGAGWNTEAFF
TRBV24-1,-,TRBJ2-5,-,CATGGGTTYQETQYF
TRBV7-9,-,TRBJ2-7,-,CASQRNPGEQYF
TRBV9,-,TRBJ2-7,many,CASSVAVGSFYEQYF
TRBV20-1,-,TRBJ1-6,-,CSATGSQTYNSPLHF
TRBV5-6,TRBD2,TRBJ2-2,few,CASLAGGTGELFF
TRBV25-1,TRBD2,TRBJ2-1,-,CASSELGTSGSNEQFF
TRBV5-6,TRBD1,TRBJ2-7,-,CASSFTGARPYEQYF
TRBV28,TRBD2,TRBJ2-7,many,CASSSLAGGIYEQYF
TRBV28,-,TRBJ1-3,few,CATQDASYRLSGNTIYF
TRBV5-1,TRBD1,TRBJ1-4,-,CASSRTPGQGNEKLFF
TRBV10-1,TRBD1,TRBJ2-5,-,CASSDDRGGETQYF
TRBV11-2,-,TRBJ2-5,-,CASSLLREPQETQYF
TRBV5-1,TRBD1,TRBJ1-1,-,CASSIAGTGGIGAEAFF
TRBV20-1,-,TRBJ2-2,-,CSASLGAGGELFF
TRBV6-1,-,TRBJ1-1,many,CASSETSGRGQAEAFF
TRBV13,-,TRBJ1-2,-,CASSITGNYGYTF
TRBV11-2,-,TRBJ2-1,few,CASSLRGGGNYNEQFF
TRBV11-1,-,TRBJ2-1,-,CASSLALNPGYNEQFF
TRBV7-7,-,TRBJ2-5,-,CASSARDGVETQYF
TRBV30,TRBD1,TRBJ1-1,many,CAWGQVRTEAFF
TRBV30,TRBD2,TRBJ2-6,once,CAWRGGLAGGPGANVLTF
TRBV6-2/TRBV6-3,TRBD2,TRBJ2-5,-,CASSYSLQWGLAGASQETQYF
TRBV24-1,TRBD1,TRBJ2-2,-,CATKPGTGDNTGELFF
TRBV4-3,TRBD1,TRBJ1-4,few,CASSHRQGQDEKLFF
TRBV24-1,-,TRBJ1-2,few,CATSGGDTDGYTF
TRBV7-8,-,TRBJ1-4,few,CASSFSVRAEKLFF
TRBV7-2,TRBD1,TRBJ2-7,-,CASSSGQGAYYEQYF
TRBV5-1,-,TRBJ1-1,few,CASSSGTGDTEAFF
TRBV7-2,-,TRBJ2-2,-,CASSLAVALASTGELFF
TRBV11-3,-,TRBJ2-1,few,CASSLGGRAGNEQFF
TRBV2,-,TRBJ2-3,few,CASSELRDTQYF
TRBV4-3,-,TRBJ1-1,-,CASSQELRNEAFF